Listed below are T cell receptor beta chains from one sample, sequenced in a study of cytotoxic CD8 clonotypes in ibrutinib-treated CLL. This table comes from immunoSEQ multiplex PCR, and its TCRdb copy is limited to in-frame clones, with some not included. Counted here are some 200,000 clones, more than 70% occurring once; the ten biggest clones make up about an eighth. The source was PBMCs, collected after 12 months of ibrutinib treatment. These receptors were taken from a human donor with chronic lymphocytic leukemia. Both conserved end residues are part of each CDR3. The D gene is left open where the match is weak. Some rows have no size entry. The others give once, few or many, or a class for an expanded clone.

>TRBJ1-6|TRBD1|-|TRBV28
TGTGCCAGCAGCCCCCAGCAGGGGGATCTTTCACCCCTCCACTTT
CASSPQQGDLSPLHF
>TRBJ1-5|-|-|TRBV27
TGTGCCAGCAGTAGTTCCAGGGTACGGAATCAGCCCCAGCATTTT
CASSSSRVRNQPQHF
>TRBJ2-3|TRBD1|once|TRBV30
TGTGCCTGGAGCACCGGGACAGGGCCATTGGGTACGCAGTATTTT
CAWSTGTGPLGTQYF
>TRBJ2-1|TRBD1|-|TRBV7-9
TGTGCCAGCAGCTTGGGACAGGGTGGTGAGCAGTTCTTC
CASSLGQGGEQFF
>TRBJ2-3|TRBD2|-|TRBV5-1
TGCGCCAGCAGCCGGAGGACTAGCGGGGCCTCGAGCACAGATACGCAGTATTTT
CASSRRTSGASSTDTQYF
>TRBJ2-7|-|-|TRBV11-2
TGTGCCAGCAGCTTAGCCTGGGGGTCCTACGAGCAGTACTTC
CASSLAWGSYEQYF
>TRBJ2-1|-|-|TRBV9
TGTGCCAGCAGCGTAGCCCCTAAGGATGAGCAGTTCTTC
CASSVAPKDEQFF
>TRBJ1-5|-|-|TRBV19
TGTGCCAGTAGTAACAGGGTCGGCAATCAGCCCCAGCATTTT
CASSNRVGNQPQHF
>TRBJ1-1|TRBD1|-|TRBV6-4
TGTGCCAGCAGCGCAGACAGGGACACTGAAGCTTTCTTT
CASSADRDTEAFF
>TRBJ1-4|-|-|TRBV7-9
TGTGCCAGCAGCTTAGCGGAGGGCCACAATGAAAAACTGTTTTTT
CASSLAEGHNEKLFF
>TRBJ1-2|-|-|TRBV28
TGTGCCAGCAGTTTTTCGGAGCTCTATGGCTACACCTTC
CASSFSELYGYTF
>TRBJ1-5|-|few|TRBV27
TGTGCCAGTAACGACAGATATAGCAATCAGCCCCAGCATTTT
CASNDRYSNQPQHF
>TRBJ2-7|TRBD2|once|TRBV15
TGTGCCACCAGCAGGGGCGGACTAGCCGGCGGCGAGCAGTACTTC
CATSRGGLAGGEQYF
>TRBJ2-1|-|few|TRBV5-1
TGCGCCAGCAGCTTGACCCATAGGGATGAGCAGTTCTTC
CASSLTHRDEQFF
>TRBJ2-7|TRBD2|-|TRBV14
TGTGCCAGCAGCCAAGATCGGGGTAGCGGGAAGTACGAGCAGTACTTC
CASSQDRGSGKYEQYF